This is a list of T cell receptor beta chains from one sample in a study of OX40 agonist ivuxolimab in advanced cancers. This table comes from immunoSEQ multiplex PCR, and its TCRdb copy is limited to in-frame clones, with some not included. Among about 64,000 clones listed, around four fifths were seen once. Sequencing was performed on CD4+ or CD8+ T cells sorted from blood, taken in a trial of the OX40 agonist ivuxolimab. These receptors originate from an adult with an advanced solid tumor such as melanoma, head and neck, liver or kidney cancer. Each CDR3 is given with its conserved first and last residue. A D gene is named only where the DNA matches it firmly. The listing skips clone size in some rows; elsewhere it reads once, few, many or a size class.

size,J,D,V,CDR3,DNA
few,TRBJ2-1,-,TRBV7-3,CASSLMWSGTHEQFF,TGTGCCAGCAGCTTAATGTGGTCAGGGACCCATGAGCAGTTCTTC
-,TRBJ2-1,-,TRBV7-9,CASSFRGSYNEQFF,TGTGCCAGCAGCTTTCGTGGGAGTTACAATGAGCAGTTCTTC
-,TRBJ1-2,TRBD1,TRBV9,CASSEGQGTLMGGYTF,TGTGCCAGCAGTGAAGGACAGGGGACGTTGATGGGTGGCTACACCTTC
-,TRBJ1-2,-,TRBV19,CASQGQGSTSGGYTF,TGTGCCAGCCAGGGGCAGGGGAGTACTTCTGGAGGCTACACCTTC
-,TRBJ1-3,-,TRBV7-6,CASSLAVAGGGNTIYF,TGTGCCAGCAGCTTAGCGGTGGCAGGTGGGGGGAACACCATATATTTT
once,TRBJ2-6,-,TRBV15,CATRSSGANVLTF,TGTGCCACCAGGAGCTCTGGGGCCAACGTCCTGACTTTC
-,TRBJ2-5,TRBD2,TRBV11-2,CASSLITGREETQYF,TGTGCCAGCAGCTTAATAACCGGGAGGGAAGAGACCCAGTACTTC
-,TRBJ2-5,-,TRBV21-1,CASSKVEEVLETQYF,TGTGCCAGCAGCAAAGTGGAGGAGGTTTTAGAGACCCAGTACTTC
medium-sized,TRBJ1-5,-,TRBV2,CASAQLRGYNQPQHF,TGTGCCAGCGCGCAACTACGGGGATACAATCAGCCCCAGCATTTT
-,TRBJ2-5,-,TRBV5-1,CASSLGSIGGTGQETQYF,TGCGCCAGCAGCTTGGGATCGATCGGAGGGACGGGCCAAGAGACCCAGTACTTC
-,TRBJ2-7,-,TRBV2,CASSGQGYEQYF,TGTGCCAGCAGTGGGCAGGGCTACGAGCAGTACTTC
-,TRBJ1-3,TRBD1,TRBV2,CASSGGWTGEPFSGNTIYF,TGTGCCAGCAGTGGGGGTTGGACAGGGGAGCCTTTCTCTGGAAACACCATATATTTT
once,TRBJ1-5,-,TRBV19,CASSIDGTINQPQHF,TGTGCCAGTAGTATAGATGGGACAATCAATCAGCCCCAGCATTTT
-,TRBJ1-6,TRBD1,TRBV19,CASTQDRDWSSPLHF,TGTGCCAGTACCCAGGACAGGGATTGGAGTTCACCCCTCCACTTT
-,TRBJ2-5,-,TRBV7-9,CASSVRDSGETQYF,TGTGCCAGCAGCGTCAGGGACAGCGGGGAGACCCAGTACTTC
-,TRBJ1-4,-,TRBV5-6,CASSTGLSNEKLFF,TGTGCCAGCAGCACGGGCCTCTCCAATGAAAAACTGTTTTTT